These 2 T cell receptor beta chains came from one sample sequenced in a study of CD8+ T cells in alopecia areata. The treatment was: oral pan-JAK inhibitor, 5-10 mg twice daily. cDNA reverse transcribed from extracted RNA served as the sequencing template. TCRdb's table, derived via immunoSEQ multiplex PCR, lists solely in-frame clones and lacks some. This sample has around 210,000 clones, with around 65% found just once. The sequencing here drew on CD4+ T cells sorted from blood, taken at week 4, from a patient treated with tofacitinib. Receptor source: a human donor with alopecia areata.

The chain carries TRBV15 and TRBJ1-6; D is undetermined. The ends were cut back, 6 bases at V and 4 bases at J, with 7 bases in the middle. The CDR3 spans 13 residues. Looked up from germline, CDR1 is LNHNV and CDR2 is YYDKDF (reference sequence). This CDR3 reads CATSLQYNSPLHF. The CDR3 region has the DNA TGTGCCACCAGTCTACAGTATAATTCACCCCTCCACTTT.

DNA for the CDR3: TGCAGCGTTGAAGGTCTCGGGAAAGGGGGTAATGAGCAGTTCTTC. Protein product: CSVEGLGKGGNEQFF. The chain recombines TRBV29-1 with TRBJ2-1; tentatively, D is TRBD1 (6 bases). The CDR3 length is 15 residues. Germline V gene sequence: CDR1 SQVTM, CDR2 ANQGSEA. Trimming left V 1 base short and J 7 bases short, with 17 bases between.